Here is one T cell receptor (beta chain) with its context. Its antigen is still unknown. Base-call qualities are not available, and no considerably larger clone is one nucleotide away. The data belong to a study of T cell changes during pregnancy in multiple sclerosis (dated by TCRdb to about 2019). About the study as a whole: In women with multiple sclerosis, the researchers looked at how the T cell repertoire shifted as pregnancy progressed.

A distance of 12 bases separates the germline ends of V and J, which lose 7 bases and 11 bases respectively. The CDR3 has 10 amino acids, counting the end cysteine and phenylalanine. The entry retains the CDR3 DNA only, 30 bases that are in frame from base 1. CDR1 and CDR2 were assigned from the germline V gene (reference sequence) as SGHNT and YYREEE. The library relied on the immunoSEQ multiplex PCR assay. This immuneACCESS table, as held by TCRdb, lists in-frame sequences with V and J called but not all clones. Of the missing ones, under half trace to an unresolved V gene in checked studies; the others have no known cause. This sample gives around 130,000 clones in total; under 95% of them show up just once. The top ten clonotypes cover approximately 6.3% of the sample.

The source was peripheral blood, collected before pregnancy. This chain joins TRBV5-4 to TRBJ1-1; no D gene can be assigned with confidence. The clonotype originates from a female donor with multiple sclerosis, enrolled in a pregnancy study. The CDR3 in this case is CASRCRKAFF. The DNA is as follows: TGTGCCAGCCGGTGCAGGAAGGCTTTCTTT.